This T cell receptor (beta chain) came from a study of cytomegalovirus exposure and HLA in healthy donors. Study-level results: A missense variant in DCLRE1C was later tied to TCR beta V- and J-gene trimming.

In regard to this clone: Its matching antigen is unknown.

The PCR made use of 60 Vbeta and 13 Jbeta primers. The data were produced by immunoSEQ multiplex PCR, yet TCRdb's version contains in-frame clones alone and is incomplete. The data show about 180,000 clones, 75% to 85% seen once. Sequencing was performed on PBMCs. This receptor was obtained from a man aged 18 to 35 in good health and CMV-seronegative.

CDR3 residues: CASSSQSGTKSFGGSYNEQFF. CDR3 bases: TGTGCCAGCAGCTCACAATCCGGGACTAAGTCTTTCGGAGGCTCCTACAATGAGCAGTTCTTC. The chain links TRBV7-6 to TRBJ2-1; 7 positions match TRBD2. CDR1 is SGHVS, CDR2 FNYEAQ, per germline. This CDR3 is 21 amino acids long. J was trimmed by 0 bases and V by 4 bases; bases with no gene match: 21.